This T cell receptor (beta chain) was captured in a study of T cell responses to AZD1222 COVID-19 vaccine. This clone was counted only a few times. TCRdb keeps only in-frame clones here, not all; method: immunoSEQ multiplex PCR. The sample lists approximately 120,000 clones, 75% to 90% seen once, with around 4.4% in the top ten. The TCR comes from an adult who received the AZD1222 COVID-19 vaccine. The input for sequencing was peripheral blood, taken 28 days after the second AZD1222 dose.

As DNA, the CDR3 is TGCGCCAGCAGCCAAGGGCCGGGGGGGACAGGGGCTTCACCCCTCCACTTT. This codes for CASSQGPGGTGASPLHF. The J gene is TRBJ1-6, the V gene TRBV4-3, with 10 bases fitting TRBD1. CDR1 and CDR2 (germline): LGHNA, YSLEER. This CDR3 region has 17 residues. Losses at the gene ends were 1 base for V and 9 bases for J; bases not matched to a gene: 9.